This note documents a single T cell receptor (beta chain) sequence. Its antigen is as yet unknown. An end of the junction does not agree with germline; a read error may underlie this. The time point here: newly diagnosed GD, antithyroid drugs for less than 3 months. RNA from PBMCs was the source of the TCR library. This entry comes from a study of regulatory T cells in long-lasting Graves disease. Both iRepertoire HTBI primers and Arm-PCR of CDR3 regions were used to build the TCR beta libraries. A single record per CDR3 protein comes from TCRdb applying MiXCR to the multiplex PCR reads. The sample carries approximately 560,000 distinct CDR3 sequences, 16% recorded once. Study-wide results and limits: Peripheral blood alone, not thyroid tissue, underwent study.

Per germline, CDR1 SGHRS and CDR2 YFSETQ. This CDR3 region has 15 residues. This sample also appeared in a second study, on T cells in Graves' hyperthyroidism and ophthalmopathy. That publication notes: No ophthalmopathy progression within 18 months constituted stable Graves' hyperthyroidism.

The receptor comes from a young man with Graves disease. The rearrangement links TRBV5-1 to TRBJ2-1; 10 bases map to TRBD2. The sequences come from peripheral blood mononuclear cells (PBMCs), collected at new diagnosis, from a patient treated with antithyroid drugs. In DNA, the CDR3 is TGCGCCAGCAGCCGTACTAGCGGGACTTACAGTGAGCAGTTCTTC. Translating it yields CASSRTSGTYSEQFF.